This note documents a single T cell receptor beta chain sequence. Antigen: not known. 60 Vbeta and 13 Jbeta primers were used in PCR. TCRdb's copy holds only in-frame clones and misses some; the assay was immunoSEQ multiplex PCR. The sample includes approximately 140,000 clones, over 75% of them seen just once. These data are taken from a study of cytomegalovirus exposure and HLA in healthy donors. Looking at the study overall: Earlier, approximately 180 million T cells were analyzed, and 117 million unique TCR beta sequences were found among them.

CDR3 length: 14 residues. Germline values: CDR1 KGHSH, CDR2 LQKENI. Trimming left V 1 base short and J 2 bases short, with 8 bases between. General study points: Both high specificity and high sensitivity reportedly marked the classifier's diagnosis of cytomegalovirus status. The availability of immune exposure information extended only to CMV serostatus.

This sequence originates from a middle-aged man in good health and CMV-seronegative. The sample consisted of PBMCs. V gene TRBV18 combines with J gene TRBJ2-5; no clear D. The CDR3, as DNA: TGTGCCAGCTCACCACGGTCAACTCAAGAGACCCAGTACTTC. Translation gives CASSPRSTQETQYF.